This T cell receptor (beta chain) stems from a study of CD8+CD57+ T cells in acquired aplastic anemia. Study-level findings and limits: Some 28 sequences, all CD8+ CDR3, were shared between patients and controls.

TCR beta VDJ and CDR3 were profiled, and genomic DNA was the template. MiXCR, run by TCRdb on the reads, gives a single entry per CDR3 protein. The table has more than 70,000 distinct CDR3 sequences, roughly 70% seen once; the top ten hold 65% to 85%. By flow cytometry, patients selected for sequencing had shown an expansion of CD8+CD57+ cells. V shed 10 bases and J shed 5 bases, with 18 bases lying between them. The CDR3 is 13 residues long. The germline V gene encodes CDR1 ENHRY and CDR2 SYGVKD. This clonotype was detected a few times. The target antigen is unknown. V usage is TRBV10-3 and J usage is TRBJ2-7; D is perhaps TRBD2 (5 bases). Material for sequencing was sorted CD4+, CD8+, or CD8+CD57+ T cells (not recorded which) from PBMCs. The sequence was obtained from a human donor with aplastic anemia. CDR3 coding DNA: TGTGCCACCACGGCTAGCTGGGAAGACGAGCAGTACTTC. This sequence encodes CATTASWEDEQYF.